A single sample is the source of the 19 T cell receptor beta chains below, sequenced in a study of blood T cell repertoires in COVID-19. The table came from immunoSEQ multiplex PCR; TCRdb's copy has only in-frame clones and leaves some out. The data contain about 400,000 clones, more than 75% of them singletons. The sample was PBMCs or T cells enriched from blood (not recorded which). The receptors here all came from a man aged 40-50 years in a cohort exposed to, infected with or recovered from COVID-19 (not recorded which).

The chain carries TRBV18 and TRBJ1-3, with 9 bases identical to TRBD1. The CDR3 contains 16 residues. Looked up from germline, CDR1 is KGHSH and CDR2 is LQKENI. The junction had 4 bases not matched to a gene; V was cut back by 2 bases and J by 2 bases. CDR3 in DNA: TGTGCCAGCTCACCAGGGACAGGGAGGACTGGAAACACCATATATTTT. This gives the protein CASSPGTGRTGNTIYF.

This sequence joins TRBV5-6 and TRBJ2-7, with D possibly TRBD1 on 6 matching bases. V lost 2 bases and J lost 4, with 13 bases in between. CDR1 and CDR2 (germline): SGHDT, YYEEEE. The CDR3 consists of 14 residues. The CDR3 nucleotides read TGTGCCAGCAGCTTTGGGCAGGGGCGTTACGAGCAGTACTTC. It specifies CASSFGQGRYEQYF.

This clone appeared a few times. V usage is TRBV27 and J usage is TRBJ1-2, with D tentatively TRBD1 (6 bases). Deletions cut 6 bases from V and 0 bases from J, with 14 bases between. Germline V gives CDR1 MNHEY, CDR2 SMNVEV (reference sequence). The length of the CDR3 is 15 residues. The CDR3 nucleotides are TGTGCCAGCAGATACGGGACAAGAGCTAACTATGGCTACACCTTC. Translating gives CASRYGTRANYGYTF.

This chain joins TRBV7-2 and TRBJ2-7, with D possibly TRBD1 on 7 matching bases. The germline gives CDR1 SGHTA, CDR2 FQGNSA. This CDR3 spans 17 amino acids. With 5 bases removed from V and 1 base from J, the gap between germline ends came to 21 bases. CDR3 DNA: TGTGCCAGCAGCGGGAGGACAGGAACTGCTGCATCCTACGAGCAGTACTTC. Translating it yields CASSGRTGTAASYEQYF. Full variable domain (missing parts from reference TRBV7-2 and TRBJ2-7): GAGVSQSPSNKVTEKGKDVELRCDPISGHTALYWYRQSLGQGLEFLIYFQGNSAPDKSGLPSDRFSAERTGGSVSTLTIQRTQQEDSAVYLCASSGRTGTAASYEQYFGPGTRLTVT.

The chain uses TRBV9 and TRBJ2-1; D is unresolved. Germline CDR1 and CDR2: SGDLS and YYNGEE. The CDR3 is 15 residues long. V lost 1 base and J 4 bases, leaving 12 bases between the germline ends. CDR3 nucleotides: TGTGCCAGCAGCGTATCACTCTACCATTACAATGAGCAGTTCTTC. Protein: CASSVSLYHYNEQFF.

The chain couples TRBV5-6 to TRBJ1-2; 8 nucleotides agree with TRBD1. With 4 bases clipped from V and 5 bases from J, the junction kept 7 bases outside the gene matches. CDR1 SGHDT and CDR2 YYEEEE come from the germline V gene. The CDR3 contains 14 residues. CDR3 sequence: CASSPDRDPYGYTF. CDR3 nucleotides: TGTGCCAGCAGCCCGGACAGGGACCCATATGGCTACACCTTC. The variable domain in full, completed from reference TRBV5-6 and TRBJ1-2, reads DAGVTQSPTHLIKTRGQQVTLRCSPKSGHDTVSWYQQALGQGPQFIFQYYEEEERQRGNFPDRFSGHQFPNYSSELNVNALLLGDSALYLCASSPDRDPYGYTFGSGTRLTVV.

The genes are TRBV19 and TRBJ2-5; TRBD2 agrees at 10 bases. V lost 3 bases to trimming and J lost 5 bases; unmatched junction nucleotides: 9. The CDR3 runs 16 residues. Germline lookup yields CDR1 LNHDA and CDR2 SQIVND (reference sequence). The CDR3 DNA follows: TGTGCCAGTAGTATTAATAGCGGGAGGAGTAGCGAGACCCAGTACTTC. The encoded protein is CASSINSGRSSETQYF.

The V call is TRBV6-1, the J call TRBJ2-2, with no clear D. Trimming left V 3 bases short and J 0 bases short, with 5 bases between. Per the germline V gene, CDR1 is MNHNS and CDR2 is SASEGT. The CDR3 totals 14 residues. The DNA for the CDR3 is TGTGCCAGCAGTGAGGTAGCGAACACCGGGGAGCTGTTTTTT. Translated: CASSEVANTGELFF.

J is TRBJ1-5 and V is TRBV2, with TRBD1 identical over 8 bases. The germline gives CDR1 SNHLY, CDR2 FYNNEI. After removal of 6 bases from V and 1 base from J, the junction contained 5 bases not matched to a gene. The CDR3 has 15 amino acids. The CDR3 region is CASRAQGGSNQPQHF. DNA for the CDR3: TGTGCCAGCAGGGCACAGGGGGGGAGCAATCAGCCCCAGCATTTT.

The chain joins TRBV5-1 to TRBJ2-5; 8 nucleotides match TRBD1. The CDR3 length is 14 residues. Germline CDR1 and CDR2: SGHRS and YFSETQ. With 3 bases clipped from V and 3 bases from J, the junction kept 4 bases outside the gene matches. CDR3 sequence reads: CASSSGTGKETQYF. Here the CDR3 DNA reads TGCGCCAGCAGCTCCGGGACAGGAAAAGAGACCCAGTACTTC.

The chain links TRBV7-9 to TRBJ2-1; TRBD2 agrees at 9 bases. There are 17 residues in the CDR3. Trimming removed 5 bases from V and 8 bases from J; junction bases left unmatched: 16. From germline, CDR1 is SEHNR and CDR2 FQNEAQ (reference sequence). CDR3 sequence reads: CASSSTAAGGRYYEQFF. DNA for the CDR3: TGTGCCAGCAGCAGCACCGCGGCGGGAGGGCGGTATTATGAGCAGTTCTTC. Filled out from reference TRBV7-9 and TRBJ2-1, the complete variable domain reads DTGVSQNPRHKITKRGQNVTFRCDPISEHNRLYWYRQTLGQGPEFLTYFQNEAQLEKSRLLSDRFSAERPKGSFSTLEIQRTEQGDSAMYLCASSSTAAGGRYYEQFFGPGTRLTVL.

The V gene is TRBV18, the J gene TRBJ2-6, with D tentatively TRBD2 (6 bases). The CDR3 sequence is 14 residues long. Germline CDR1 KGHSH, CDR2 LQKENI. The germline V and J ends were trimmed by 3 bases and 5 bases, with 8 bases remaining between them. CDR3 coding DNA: TGTGCCAGCTCACCGGGAGGTAGGGCCAACGTCCTGACTTTC. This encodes CASSPGGRANVLTF.

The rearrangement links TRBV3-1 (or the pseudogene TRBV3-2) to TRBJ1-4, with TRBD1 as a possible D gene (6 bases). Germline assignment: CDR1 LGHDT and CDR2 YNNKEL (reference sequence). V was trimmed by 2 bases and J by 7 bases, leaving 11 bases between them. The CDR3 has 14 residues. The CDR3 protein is CASSQRQASEKLFF. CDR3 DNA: TGTGCCAGCAGCCAACGACAGGCCTCTGAAAAACTGTTTTTT.

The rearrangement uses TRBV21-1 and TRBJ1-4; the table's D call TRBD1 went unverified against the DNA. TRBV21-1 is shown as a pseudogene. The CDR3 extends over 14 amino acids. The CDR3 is CASSIQAPDGKLFF. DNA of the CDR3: TGTGCCAGCAGCATACAGGCCCCGGATGGAAAACTGTTTTTT.

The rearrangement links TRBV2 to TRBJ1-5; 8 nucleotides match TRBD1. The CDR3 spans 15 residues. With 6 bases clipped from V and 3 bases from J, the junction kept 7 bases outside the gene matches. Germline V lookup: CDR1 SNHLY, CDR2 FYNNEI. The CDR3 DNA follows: TGTGCCAGCAGGAAGGACAGGGTAAACAATCAGCCCCAGCATTTT. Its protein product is CASRKDRVNNQPQHF.

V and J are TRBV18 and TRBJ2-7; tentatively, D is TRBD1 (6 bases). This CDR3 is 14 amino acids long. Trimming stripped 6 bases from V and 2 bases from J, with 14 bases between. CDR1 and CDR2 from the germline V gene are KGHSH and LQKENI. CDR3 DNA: TGTGCCAGCTCCCCTAGGACAGATACCTACGAGCAGTACTTC. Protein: CASSPRTDTYEQYF.

CDR3 sequence reads: CSVARQMGNTIYF. The CDR3 DNA is TGCAGCGTTGCTCGACAGATGGGAAACACCATATATTTT. The rearrangement uses TRBV29-1 and TRBJ1-3; the D gene is possibly TRBD1 (5 bases). V lost 4 bases and J lost 4, with 11 bases in between. Per the germline V gene, CDR1 is SQVTM and CDR2 is ANQGSEA. CDR3 length equals 13 residues.

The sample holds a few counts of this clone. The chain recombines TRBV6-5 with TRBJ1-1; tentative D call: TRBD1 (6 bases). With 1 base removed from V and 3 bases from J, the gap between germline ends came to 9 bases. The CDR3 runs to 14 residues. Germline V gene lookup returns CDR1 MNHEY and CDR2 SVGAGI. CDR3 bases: TGTGCCAGCAGTTACTTGGCAGGGGACACTGAAGCTTTCTTT. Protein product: CASSYLAGDTEAFF.

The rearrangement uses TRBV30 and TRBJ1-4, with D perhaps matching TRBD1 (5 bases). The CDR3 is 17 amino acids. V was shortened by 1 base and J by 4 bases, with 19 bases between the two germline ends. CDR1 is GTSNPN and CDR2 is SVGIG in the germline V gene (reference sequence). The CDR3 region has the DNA TGTGCCTGGAGTGGCGGAGGGGCCCTCACCATTAATGAAAAACTGTTTTTT. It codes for CAWSGGGALTINEKLFF.